Below, 10 T cell receptor beta chains from the same sample are listed, as sequenced in a study of T cells in Graves' hyperthyroidism and ophthalmopathy. Amplification yielded TCR beta CDR3 regions, with RNA transcripts as the source. When the TCR CDR3 underwent first-round RT-PCR, the HTBI primer set was used. MiXCR, run by TCRdb on the multiplex PCR reads, gives a single entry per CDR3 protein. The sample lists hundreds of thousands of distinct CDR3 sequences; roughly 15% were seen once. Sequenced sample: blood. All receptors derive from a woman aged 40 to 50 with Graves' ophthalmopathy.

The chain recombines TRBV20-1 with TRBJ2-4; weak D call: TRBD2 (5 bases). The CDR3 runs 13 residues. The V end lost 6 bases, the J end lost 1 base, and 10 bases lay between the germline ends. Germline V gives CDR1 DFQATT, CDR2 SNEGSKA (reference sequence). Here the CDR3 reads CSAPRGAKNIQYF. DNA of the CDR3: TGCAGTGCCCCACGGGGTGCCAAAAACATTCAGTACTTC.

The chain couples TRBV28 to TRBJ1-5; weak D call: TRBD1 (5 bases). V shed 6 bases and J shed 6 bases, with 15 bases lying between them. The CDR3 is 14 amino acids. Looked up from germline, CDR1 is MDHEN and CDR2 is SYDVKM. CDR3 loop: CASSPGGSRQPQHF. CDR3 coding DNA: TGTGCCAGCAGCCCCGGGGGGAGTCGTCAGCCCCAGCATTTT.

This clonotype was detected ten times or more. The V and J genes are TRBV5-1 and TRBJ1-1; weak D call: TRBD1 (5 bases). Germline CDR1 reads SGHRS; CDR2 reads YFSETQ. Trimming stripped 2 bases from V and 7 bases from J, with 12 bases between. The CDR3 totals 13 residues. In DNA form, the CDR3 reads TGCGCCAGCAGCTTCGGGACCGACTATGAAGCTTTCTTT. Translation gives CASSFGTDYEAFF.

This clonotype was observed once. The chain joins TRBV12-3 or TRBV12-4 to TRBJ1-2; D unclear. V lost 5 bases and J 7 bases, leaving 20 bases between the germline ends. The CDR3 is 15 residues long. CDR3 amino acids: CASSPSDSQRGGYTF. The CDR3 coding sequence is TGTGCCAGCAGTCCGTCGGACTCCCAAAGAGGTGGCTACACCTTC.

The chain uses TRBV12-3 or TRBV12-4 and TRBJ2-7, with 7 bases lining up with TRBD2. CDR3 length: 14 residues. Trimming removed 2 bases from V and 4 bases from J; junction bases left unmatched: 5. The DNA of the CDR3 is TGTGCCAGCAGTTTAAACGCGGGAGCGTACGAGCAGTACTTC. It is translated as CASSLNAGAYEQYF.

This clonotype showed up many times. The CDR3 here is CSAGQGQETQYF. CDR3 sequence (DNA): TGCAGTGCCGGACAGGGTCAAGAGACCCAGTACTTC. The chain has TRBV20-1 and TRBJ2-5, with 8 bases aligning to TRBD1. Per germline, CDR1 DFQATT and CDR2 SNEGSKA (reference sequence). J lost 2 bases, V lost 6 bases, and 2 bases had no gene match. CDR3 size: 12 residues.

The table lists this clonotype with many counts. The CDR3 reads CASSYSDREANIQYF. The CDR3 DNA reads TGTGCCAGCAGTTACTCTGACAGGGAGGCAAACATTCAGTACTTC. The chain recombines TRBV6-2 or TRBV6-3 with TRBJ2-4; D may be TRBD1 (7 bases). CDR3 size: 15 residues. The V and J ends lost 0 bases and 6 bases respectively, with 12 bases between them. CDR1 is MNHEY, CDR2 SVGEGT, per germline.

This clonotype was recorded a few times. V is TRBV6-2 or TRBV6-3 and J is TRBJ2-3; TRBD1 is a possible D gene (6 bases). Germline CDR1 MNHEY, CDR2 SVGEGT. This CDR3 spans 15 amino acids. V lost 3 bases and J 4 bases, leaving 14 bases between the germline ends. CDR3 bases: TGTGCCAGCAGTTATGTGGGGGCAGGATCAGATACGCAGTATTTT. It codes for CASSYVGAGSDTQYF.

The rearrangement links TRBV20-1 to TRBJ2-7; D is unclear. There are 12 residues in the CDR3. Germline CDR1 is DFQATT and CDR2 is SNEGSKA (reference sequence). V lost 1 base and J lost 3, with 7 bases in between. Here the CDR3 DNA reads TGCAGTGCTAGAGGGATACACTACGAGCAGTACTTC. Its translation is CSARGIHYEQYF.

This clonotype appeared many times. This chain links TRBV4-1 with TRBJ2-5; D is possibly TRBD1 (5 bases). Germline assignment: CDR1 MGHRA and CDR2 YSYEKL. The V end was cut by 0 bases, the J end by 4 bases, with 12 bases between. The CDR3 runs 15 residues. In nucleotides, the CDR3 is TGCGCCAGCAGCCAAGATGGGGCAATACCAGAGACCCAGTACTTC. This gives the protein CASSQDGAIPETQYF.